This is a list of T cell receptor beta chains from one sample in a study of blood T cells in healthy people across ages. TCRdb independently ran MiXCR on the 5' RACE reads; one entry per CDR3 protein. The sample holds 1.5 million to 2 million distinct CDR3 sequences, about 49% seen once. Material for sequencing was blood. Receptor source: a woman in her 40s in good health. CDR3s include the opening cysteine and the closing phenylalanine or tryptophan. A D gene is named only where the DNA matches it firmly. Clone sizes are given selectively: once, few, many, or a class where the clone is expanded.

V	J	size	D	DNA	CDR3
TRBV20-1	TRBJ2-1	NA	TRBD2	TGCAGTGCTAGATGGGGGGGTGGGTACAATGAGCAGTTCTTC	CSARWGGGYNEQFF
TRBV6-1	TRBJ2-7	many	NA	TGTGCCAGCAGTGAGGTTGGAGAGCAGTACTTC	CASSEVGEQYF
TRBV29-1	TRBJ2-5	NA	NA	TGCAGCGTTAAGGGGGAAGGAGAGACCCAGTACTTC	CSVKGEGETQYF
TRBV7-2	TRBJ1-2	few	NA	TGTGCCAGCAGCTTTATACAGGGAAGAGGCTACACCTTC	CASSFIQGRGYTF
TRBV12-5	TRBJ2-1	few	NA	TGTGCTAGTGGTTACAACAATGAGCAGTTCTTC	CASGYNNEQFF
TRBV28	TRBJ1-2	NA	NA	TGTGCCAGCAGCCCCTTAGGAGGGGGTCTTGGCTACACCTTC	CASSPLGGGLGYTF
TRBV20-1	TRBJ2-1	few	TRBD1	TGCAGTGCCCCCGGGACAGGGGGCGCAGACAATGAGCAGTTCTTC	CSAPGTGGADNEQFF
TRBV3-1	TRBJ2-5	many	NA	TGTGCCAGCAGCCAAGATCGATCGGAGACCCAGTACTTC	CASSQDRSETQYF
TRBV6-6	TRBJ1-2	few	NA	TGTGCCAGCAACGAGTGGGGTTATGGCTACACCTTC	CASNEWGYGYTF
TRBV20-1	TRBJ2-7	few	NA	TGCAGTGCTAGAGATTGGGCCCCCGGCGAGCAGTACTTC	CSARDWAPGEQYF
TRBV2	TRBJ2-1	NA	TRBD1	TGTGCCAGCAGTGAAGCGGGACAGGGTAAGAATGAGCAGTTCTTC	CASSEAGQGKNEQFF
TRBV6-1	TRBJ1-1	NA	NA	TGTGCCAGCAGTGAAAGTCATGGGGGGCCCTTCTCCGCTTTCTTT	CASSESHGGPFSAFF
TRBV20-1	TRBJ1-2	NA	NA	TGCAGTGCTAGAGATCTTTGGGCCCTTAGCTCTAACTATGGCTACACCTTC	CSARDLWALSSNYGYTF
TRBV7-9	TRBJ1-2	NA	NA	TGTGCCAGCAGCGGAGGGGGGGGCGGTGGCTACACCTTC	CASSGGGGGGYTF
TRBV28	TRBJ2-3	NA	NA	TGTGCCAGCATTGGGGGAGCGGAGAGCACAGATACGCAGTATTTT	CASIGGAESTDTQYF
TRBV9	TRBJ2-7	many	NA	TGTGCCAGCAGCGTAGCCGACAGCTACGAGCAGTACTTC	CASSVADSYEQYF
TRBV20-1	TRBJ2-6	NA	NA	TGCAGTGCTCCCGTCACCGGCTCTGGGGCCAACGTCCTGACTTTC	CSAPVTGSGANVLTF
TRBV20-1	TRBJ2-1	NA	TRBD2	TGCAGTGCTAGAGATTTGGCTAGCGGGTGGGCATCCTACAATGAGCAGTTCTTC	CSARDLASGWASYNEQFF
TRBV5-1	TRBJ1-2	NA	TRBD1	TGCGCCAGCAGCCAAGACCTACAGGGGCCTAACTATGGCTACACCTTC	CASSQDLQGPNYGYTF
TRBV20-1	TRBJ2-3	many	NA	TGCAGTGCCCCTCCCTATACAGATACGCAGTATTTT	CSAPPYTDTQYF
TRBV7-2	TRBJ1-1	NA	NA	TGTGCCAGCAGCTGCCGGACCGGCAAGTACACTGAAGCTTTCTTT	CASSCRTGKYTEAFF
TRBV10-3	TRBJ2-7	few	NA	TGTGCCACCCTGGACGTTGCCTACGAGCAGTACTTC	CATLDVAYEQYF
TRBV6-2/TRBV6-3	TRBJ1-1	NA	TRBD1	TGTGCCAGCAGTTACGGGACAGGGGTGAACACTGAAGCTTTCTTT	CASSYGTGVNTEAFF
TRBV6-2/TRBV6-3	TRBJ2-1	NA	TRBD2	TGTGCCAGCAGTTACTCGACCCTAGCGGGGGGGCTGGGCTACAATGAGCAGTTCTTC	CASSYSTLAGGLGYNEQFF
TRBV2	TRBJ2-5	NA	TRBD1	TGTGCCAGCACCTTGACAGGGGAACAGTACTTC	CASTLTGEQYF
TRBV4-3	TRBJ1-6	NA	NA	TGCGCCAGCAGCCAGGGAGAACGGACTTCACCCCTCCACTTT	CASSQGERTSPLHF
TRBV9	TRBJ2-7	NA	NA	TGTGCCAGCAGCGCTCAAAGACTTTACAATGAGCAGTACTTC	CASSAQRLYNEQYF
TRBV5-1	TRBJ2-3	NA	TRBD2	TGCGCCAGCAGCATTGGACTAGCGGGGGTTGCCACAGATACGCAGTATTTT	CASSIGLAGVATDTQYF
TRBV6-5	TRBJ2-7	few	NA	TGTGCCAGCAGTTACAACGACTACTACGAGCAGTACTTC	CASSYNDYYEQYF
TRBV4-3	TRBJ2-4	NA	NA	TGCGCCAGCAGCCAAGAGGGGTGGGGGCCGGAGACCATTCAGTACTTC	CASSQEGWGPETIQYF
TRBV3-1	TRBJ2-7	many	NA	TGTGCCAGCAGCCACGCCTCCTACGAGCAGTACTTC	CASSHASYEQYF
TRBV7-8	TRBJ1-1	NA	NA	TGTGCCAGCAGCTCCCTGACCTTGGGAGGCACTGAAGCTTTCTTT	CASSSLTLGGTEAFF
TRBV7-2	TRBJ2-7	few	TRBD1	TGTGCCAGCAGCTCCCGGGACAGGCTAACCTACGAGCAGTACTTC	CASSSRDRLTYEQYF
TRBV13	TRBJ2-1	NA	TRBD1	TGTGCCAGCAGCTCCCGGGACAGGGGGACCCTCTCCTACAATGAGCAGTTCTTC	CASSSRDRGTLSYNEQFF
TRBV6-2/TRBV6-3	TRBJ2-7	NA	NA	TGTGCCAGCAGTTACCTCTCCCGGGACCCCAGAGCCTACGAGCAGTACTTC	CASSYLSRDPRAYEQYF
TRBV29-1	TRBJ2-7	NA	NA	TGCAACGCCGTTCTAGCGAGCTCCTACGAGCAGTACTTC	CNAVLASSYEQYF
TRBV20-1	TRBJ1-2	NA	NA	TGCAGCGCTACAATAGGGGACTATGGCTACACCTTC	CSATIGDYGYTF
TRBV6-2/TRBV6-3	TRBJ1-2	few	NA	TGTGCCAGCAGCCAAACGACATATGGCTACACCTTC	CASSQTTYGYTF